The sample holds a few counts of the clone carrying this TCR beta chain. What it binds is not known. These data are taken from a study of regulatory T cells in long-lasting Graves disease. Documented time point: persistent/refractory GD, antithyroid drugs over 5 years with positive TRAb. RNA extracted from PBMCs served as the sequencing template. It was by American Thyroid Association guidelines that Graves' disease was diagnosed. CDR1 and CDR2 from the germline V gene are DFQATT and SNEGSKA (reference sequence). The length of the CDR3 is 15 residues. V lost 6 bases and J 2 bases, leaving 19 bases between the germline ends. Regarding the study as a whole: Favored gene segments in persistent disease were TRBV28, TRBJ1-2 and TRBJ2-5.

According to the study, TCR beta libraries were built with iRepertoire HTBI primers and CDR3-region Arm-PCR. Each CDR3 protein is one row after TCRdb ran MiXCR on the multiplex PCR reads. The sample includes over 300,000 distinct CDR3 sequences, about 18% of them seen just once. The genes are TRBV20-1 and TRBJ1-2, with a possible D match to TRBD1 (5 bases). This clonotype was sampled from a female donor with Graves disease. The specimen comprised peripheral blood mononuclear cells (PBMCs), sampled when the disease was refractory, from a patient treated with antithyroid drugs. The CDR3 DNA follows: TGCAGTGCCACCCCGGGGACGGTGAGAAACTATGGCTACACCTTC. It codes for CSATPGTVRNYGYTF.